One and the same sample provided the 30 T cell receptor beta chains below, sequenced in a study of blood T cells in healthy people across ages. With a J-beta primer mix and a sample-barcoded 5' primer, a second PCR ran about 7 to 12 cycles. TCRdb re-derived calls from the 5' RACE reads in MiXCR, one entry per CDR3 protein. Of 650,000 to 700,000 distinct CDR3 sequences in the sample, approximately 52% are singletons; the top ten hold 13%. Input material: blood. These receptors were obtained from a woman of 80 years or more in good health.

The chain has TRBV9 and TRBJ2-1, with TRBD2 matching over 12 bases. Germline-derived CDR1 and CDR2 are SGDLS and YYNGEE. This CDR3 comprises 18 residues. The V and J ends lost 0 bases and 8 bases, in that order; junction bases with no gene match: 12. CDR3 DNA: TGTGCCAGCAGCGTAGAGGGCAGGGGGCTAGCGGGGGGGCATGAGCAGTTCTTC. Its protein is CASSVEGRGLAGGHEQFF.

Comments on this clonotype: This may be a read error, as it is one base from a much larger clone. The chain recombines TRBV7-3 with TRBJ2-1, with D perhaps being TRBD1 or TRBD2 (5 bases each). The DNA end favors TRBJ2-7, so the J call may be wrong. The length of the CDR3 is 15 residues. The germline CDR1 and CDR2 sequences are SGHTA and FQGTGA. CDR3 protein: CASSLKGSSYNEQYF. CDR3 nucleotide sequence: TGTGCCAGCAGCTTAAAGGGGAGCTCCTACAATGAGCAGTACTTC.

This rearrangement joins TRBV7-6 to TRBJ2-7, with TRBD1 matching 10 bases. Germline values: CDR1 SGHVS, CDR2 FNYEAQ. V gave up 4 bases and J gave up 4 bases; unmatched junction bases: 4. This CDR3 spans 14 amino acids. CDR3 amino acids: CASSWGQGIYEQYF. The CDR3 region has the DNA TGTGCCAGCAGCTGGGGACAGGGGATTTACGAGCAGTACTTC.

Concerning this clonotype: This may come from a read error, since a much larger clone is one base off. V and J are TRBV6-2 or TRBV6-3 and TRBJ2-7, with 7 bases fitting TRBD2. J was trimmed by 3 bases and V by 4 bases; bases with no gene match: 9. Germline CDR1 reads MNHEY; CDR2 reads SVGEGT. The CDR3 runs to 15 residues. The CDR3 loop is CASSFRRDYIYEQYF. The CDR3 region has the DNA TGTGCCAGCAGTTTCCGCCGGGACTACATCTACGAGCAGTACTTC.

This clonotype was seen ten or more times. The V and J genes are TRBV7-3 and TRBJ2-3; 7 bases agree with TRBD2. Germline V gene sequence: CDR1 SGHTA, CDR2 FQGTGA. CDR3 size: 18 residues. The V and J ends lost 2 bases and 0 bases, in that order; junction bases with no gene match: 11. The CDR3 DNA follows: TGTGCCAGCAGCTTAGGGCCTCGTGGTAGCGGGAGCACAGATACGCAGTATTTT. It encodes CASSLGPRGSGSTDTQYF.

This clonotype appeared many times. The J gene is TRBJ1-1, the V gene TRBV20-1; D not resolved. V lost 5 bases to trimming and J lost 0 bases, with 10 bases between them. Germline CDR1 reads DFQATT; CDR2 reads SNEGSKA (reference sequence). There are 13 residues in the CDR3. The CDR3 DNA follows: TGCAGTGCTGCCGAACAGATGAACACTGAAGCTTTCTTT. This encodes CSAAEQMNTEAFF.

This clonotype showed up just once. Given a much more abundant clone one base away, this may be a read error. The chain couples TRBV15 to TRBJ2-3; tentatively, D is TRBD2 (5 bases). The CDR3 contains 15 residues. Per germline, CDR1 LNHNV and CDR2 YYDKDF (reference sequence). CDR3 in amino acids: CATRRAGRGRDTQYF. CDR3 nucleotides: TGTGCCACCAGGAGAGCAGGTCGCGGGCGAGATACGCAGTATTTT.

The gene calls are TRBV7-2 and TRBJ2-3; tentative D call: TRBD2 (6 bases). V shed 6 bases and J shed 0 bases, with 13 bases lying between them. CDR1 and CDR2 (germline): SGHTA, FQGNSA. The CDR3 has 15 residues. The CDR3 region is CASRNRDWSTDTQYF. The CDR3, as DNA: TGTGCCAGCAGAAACCGGGACTGGAGCACAGATACGCAGTATTTT.

The rearrangement links TRBV20-1 to TRBJ2-5; the D is unclear. Trimming shortened V by 6 bases and J by 1 base, and 9 bases separated the two germline ends. The CDR3 consists of 12 residues. The germline gives CDR1 DFQATT, CDR2 SNEGSKA (reference sequence). CDR3 in amino acids: CSALEAQETQYF. CDR3 DNA: TGCAGTGCCCTCGAAGCCCAAGAGACCCAGTACTTC.

This clonotype was counted between two and nine times. The CDR3 protein is CASSHTGITRVTQYF. The DNA of the CDR3 is TGTGCCAGCAGCCACACCGGGATCACCAGGGTTACGCAGTATTTT. The chain combines TRBV3-1 with TRBJ2-3, with D perhaps assigned TRBD1 or TRBD2 (5 bases each). V lost 3 bases and J 8 bases, leaving 18 bases between the germline ends. The CDR3 spans 15 residues. Per the germline V gene, CDR1 is LGHDT and CDR2 is YNNKEL (reference sequence).

Comments on this clonotype: Just one base apart from a much larger clone, this may be a read error. The chain is built from TRBV14 and TRBJ2-4; no clear D gene. Trimming took off 3 bases at V and 5 bases at J, with 11 bases between the two ends. This CDR3 spans 14 amino acids. Germline V gene data show CDR1 as SGHDN and CDR2 as FVKESK. CDR3 protein: CASSQEYQQNIQYF. DNA for the CDR3: TGTGCCAGCAGCCAGGAGTACCAACAAAACATTCAGTACTTC.

This clonotype showed up many times. This chain connects TRBV18 to TRBJ1-2, with TRBD1 matching over 8 bases. Germline CDR1 KGHSH, CDR2 LQKENI. CDR3 length equals 14 residues. The V gene end was trimmed by 3 bases and the J gene end by 3 bases; junction bases not matched to a gene: 3. The CDR3 sequence: CASSPGRGHYGYTF. Here the CDR3 DNA reads TGTGCCAGCTCACCGGGCAGGGGGCACTATGGCTACACCTTC. The whole variable domain, filled in from reference TRBV18 and TRBJ1-2, reads NAGVMQNPRHLVRRRGQEARLRCSPMKGHSHVYWYRQLPEEGLKFMVYLQKENIIDESGMPKERFSAEFPKEGPSILRIQQVVRGDSAAYFCASSPGRGHYGYTFGSGTRLTVV.

About this clonotype itself: A much larger clone differs from this one at a single base, so this may be a read error. The chain couples TRBV4-2 to TRBJ1-2; 10 nucleotides line up with TRBD1. The ends lost 1 base at V and 8 bases at J; junction bases unmatched: 16. Germline V lookup: CDR1 LGHNA, CDR2 YNFKEQ. The CDR3 length is 18 residues. The CDR3 DNA reads as TGTGCCAGCAGCCAAGTATCCGGGACAGGGGTTACTTCAGGAGGCTACACCTTC. This translates into CASSQVSGTGVTSGGYTF.

This clonotype was found a few times. The chain couples TRBV5-1 to TRBJ2-1, with D hard to call. The V and J ends lost 4 bases and 10 bases respectively, with 9 bases between them. CDR1 and CDR2 from the germline V gene are SGHRS and YFSETQ. This CDR3 region has 11 residues. The CDR3 region has the DNA TGCGCCAGCAGCGGCGGACCGGAGCAGTTCTTC. Translation: CASSGGPEQFF.

The rearrangement uses TRBV15 and TRBJ2-7; 7 bases are shared with TRBD1. Trimming at V came to 2 bases and at J to 3 bases, leaving 13 bases not matched to a gene. CDR1 is LNHNV and CDR2 is YYDKDF in the germline V gene (reference sequence). The CDR3 sequence is 17 residues long. CDR3 residues: CATSRRRYRDSFYEQYF. CDR3 DNA: TGTGCCACCAGCAGACGCAGGTACCGGGACAGTTTCTACGAGCAGTACTTC.

This clonotype was seen only a few times. The CDR3 loop reads CSARRAGPYQEKLFF. The DNA for the CDR3 is TGCAGTGCCCGCCGTGCGGGACCCTACCAGGAAAAACTGTTTTTT. The chain combines TRBV20-1 with TRBJ1-4; D is possibly TRBD1 (5 bases). The CDR3 consists of 15 residues. V gave up 6 bases and J gave up 8 bases, with 22 bases separating them. Germline V lookup: CDR1 DFQATT, CDR2 SNEGSKA (reference sequence).

This chain joins TRBV27 and TRBJ2-3, with D possibly TRBD1 on 7 matching bases. The CDR3 is 16 residues long. V lost 5 bases and J 4 bases, leaving 19 bases between the germline ends. Germline CDR1 reads MNHEY; CDR2 reads SMNVEV (reference sequence). The CDR3 DNA reads as TGTGCCAGCAGTCCCCGGGGCACAGGGGAGGCAGATACGCAGTATTTT. Translating gives CASSPRGTGEADTQYF.

This clonotype was counted at least ten times. Germline and junction disagree at one end, which may indicate a read error. The genes are TRBV2 and TRBJ1-2; no clear D gene. CDR1 is SNHLY and CDR2 is FYNNEI in the germline V gene. The CDR3 is 12 residues long. This CDR3 is CASTEANYGYTF. CDR3 DNA: TGTGCCAGCACTGAAGCTAACTATGGCTACACCTTC.

This chain connects TRBV5-5 to TRBJ1-1; D gene unclear. Per the germline V gene, CDR1 is SGHKS and CDR2 is YYEKEE (reference sequence). V lost 0 bases and J 0 bases, leaving 9 bases between the germline ends. The length of the CDR3 is 15 residues. CDR3 in DNA: TGTGCCAGCAGCTTGGGAGGGTCCTTGAACACTGAAGCTTTCTTT. It encodes CASSLGGSLNTEAFF.

Concerning this clonotype itself: A read error may explain this, as a much larger clone is one base away. The V call is TRBV7-7, the J call TRBJ2-7; D is unclear. V lost 3 bases and J lost 2, with 14 bases in between. The CDR3 has 15 amino acids. The germline V gene encodes CDR1 SSHAT and CDR2 FNYEAQ (reference sequence). The CDR3: CASSFGASDTYEQYF. In DNA form, the CDR3 reads TGTGCCAGCAGCTTTGGAGCGTCAGACACCTACGAGCAGTACTTC.

V usage is TRBV27 and J usage is TRBJ1-6, with TRBD1 matching over 7 bases. V was pared by 5 bases and J by 9 bases, with 10 bases of the junction left unmatched. Germline V gives CDR1 MNHEY, CDR2 SMNVEV (reference sequence). This CDR3 spans 15 amino acids. The CDR3 spells CASSDRGRGISPLHF. DNA of the CDR3: TGTGCCAGCAGTGATAGGGGCAGGGGGATTTCACCCCTCCACTTT.

Worth noting for this clonotype: A read error is possible here, since a much larger clone lies one base away. The V and J genes are TRBV28 and TRBJ2-5, with 10 bases that match TRBD1. Losses at the gene ends were 0 bases for V and 11 bases for J; bases not matched to a gene: 9. Germline loops: CDR1 MDHEN, CDR2 SYDVKM. The CDR3 runs to 15 residues. The CDR3 protein is CASSLWGTGEYKQYF. The CDR3 region has the DNA TGTGCCAGCAGTTTATGGGGGACAGGGGAGTACAAGCAGTACTTC.

The chain joins TRBV6-5 to TRBJ1-2; D may be TRBD1 (5 bases). V lost 0 bases to trimming and J lost 7 bases, with 15 bases between them. The CDR3 has 15 residues. Germline loops: CDR1 MNHEY, CDR2 SVGAGI. CDR3 DNA: TGTGCCAGCAGTTACTCTGCAGGGCCTAGCGCTGGCTACACCTTC. It yields the protein CASSYSAGPSAGYTF.

A word on this clonotype: One base away lies a much larger clone, so this may be a sequencing read error. The chain uses TRBV20-1 and TRBJ2-7, with TRBD1 identical over 7 bases. Per the germline V gene, CDR1 is DFQATT and CDR2 is SNEGSKA (reference sequence). The CDR3 length is 13 residues. The CDR3 coding sequence is TGCGGTGCTAGTCTGGGACAGCTCTACGAGCAGTACTTC. Encoded protein: CGASLGQLYEQYF.

This clonotype was seen ten or more times. V and J are TRBV7-3 and TRBJ2-3; D may be TRBD1 (5 bases). The CDR3 covers 15 residues. With 1 base removed from V and 5 bases from J, the gap between germline ends came to 13 bases. The germline V gene has CDR1 SGHTA and CDR2 FQGTGA. In nucleotides, the CDR3 is TGTGCCAGCAGCTTAATGAAGGCAGGGCAAGATACGCAGTATTTT. The encoded protein is CASSLMKAGQDTQYF.

About this clonotype itself: A much more abundant neighbour one base away suggests this may be a read error. V and J are TRBV5-1 and TRBJ2-3, with 10 nucleotides matching TRBD2. The CDR3 is made up of 14 amino acids. Germline V CDR1 and CDR2: SGHRS, YFSETQ. The CDR3 region is CASSPGLAVDTQDF. The CDR3 DNA reads as TGCGCCAGCAGCCCCGGACTAGCGGTAGATACGCAGGATTTT.

The CDR3 DNA reads as TGCAGTGTCCGGACTAGCGGCTCCTACAATGAGCAGTTCTTC. It is translated as CSVRTSGSYNEQFF. The chain joins TRBV20-1 to TRBJ2-1, with 10 bases lining up with TRBD2. Germline V gives CDR1 DFQATT, CDR2 SNEGSKA (reference sequence). V was clipped by 7 bases and J by 0 bases; unmatched bases: 3. CDR3 size: 14 residues.

This clonotype was recorded once. The genes are TRBV28 and TRBJ1-5, with 7 positions matching TRBD1. Germline CDR1 and CDR2: MDHEN and SYDVKM. The junction had 14 bases not matched to a gene; V was cut back by 10 bases and J by 2 bases. The CDR3 spans 16 residues. The CDR3: CATTPDLGTGNQPQHF. The CDR3 DNA follows: TGTGCCACCACTCCGGATCTTGGGACAGGCAATCAGCCCCAGCATTTT.

This clonotype has a count of ten or more. The chain links TRBV7-9 to TRBJ2-3; D call uncertain. Germline V gives CDR1 SEHNR, CDR2 FQNEAQ (reference sequence). V lost 2 bases to trimming and J lost 0 bases, with 9 bases between them. The CDR3 contains 15 residues. The CDR3 sequence is CASSLSVTSTDTQYF. CDR3 nucleotides: TGTGCCAGCAGCTTATCCGTTACTAGCACAGATACGCAGTATTTT.

The chain carries TRBV20-1 and TRBJ2-5, with 12 bases aligning to TRBD2. The CDR3 length is 16 residues. Germline V gene sequence: CDR1 DFQATT, CDR2 SNEGSKA (reference sequence). After removal of 6 bases from V and 4 bases from J, the junction contained 12 bases not matched to a gene. CDR3 nucleotide sequence: TGCAGTGCCCGTCGGACTAGCGGGAAGGGACGAGAGACCCAGTACTTC. This translates into CSARRTSGKGRETQYF.